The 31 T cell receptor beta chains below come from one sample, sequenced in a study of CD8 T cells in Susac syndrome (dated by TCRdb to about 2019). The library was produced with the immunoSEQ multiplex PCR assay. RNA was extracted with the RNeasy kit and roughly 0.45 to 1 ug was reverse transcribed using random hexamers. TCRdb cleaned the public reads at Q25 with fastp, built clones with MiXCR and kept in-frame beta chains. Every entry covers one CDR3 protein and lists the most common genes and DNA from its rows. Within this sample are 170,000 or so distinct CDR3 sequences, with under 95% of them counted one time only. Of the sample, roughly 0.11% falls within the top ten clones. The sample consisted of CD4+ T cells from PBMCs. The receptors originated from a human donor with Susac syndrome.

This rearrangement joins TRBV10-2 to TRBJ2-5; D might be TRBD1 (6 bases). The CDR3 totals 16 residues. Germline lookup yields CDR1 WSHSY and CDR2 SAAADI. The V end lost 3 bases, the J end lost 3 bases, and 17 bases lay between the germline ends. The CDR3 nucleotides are TGCGCCAGCAGTGAAATTTTTCGAAGACAGGAAGAGACCCAGTACTTC. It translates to CASSEIFRRQEETQYF.

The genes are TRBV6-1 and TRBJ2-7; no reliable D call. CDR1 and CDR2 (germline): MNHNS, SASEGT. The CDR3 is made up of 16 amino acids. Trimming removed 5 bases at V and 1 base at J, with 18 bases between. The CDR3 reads CASSPDDGRASYEQYF. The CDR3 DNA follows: TGTGCCAGCAGTCCGGATGACGGACGGGCTTCCTACGAGCAGTACTTC.

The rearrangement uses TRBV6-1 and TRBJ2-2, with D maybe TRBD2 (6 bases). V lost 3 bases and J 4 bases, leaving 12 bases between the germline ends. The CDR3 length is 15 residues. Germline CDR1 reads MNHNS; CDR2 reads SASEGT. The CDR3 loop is CASSEMLAVTGELFF. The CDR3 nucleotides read TGTGCCAGCAGTGAGATGTTAGCGGTCACCGGGGAGCTGTTTTTT.

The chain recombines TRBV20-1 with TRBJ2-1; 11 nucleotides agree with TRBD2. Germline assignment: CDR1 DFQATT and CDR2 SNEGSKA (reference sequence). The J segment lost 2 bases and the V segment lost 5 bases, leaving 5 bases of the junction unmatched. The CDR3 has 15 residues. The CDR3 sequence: CSAPRTSGPYNEQFF. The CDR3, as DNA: TGCAGTGCTCCCCGGACTAGCGGGCCCTACAATGAGCAGTTCTTC.

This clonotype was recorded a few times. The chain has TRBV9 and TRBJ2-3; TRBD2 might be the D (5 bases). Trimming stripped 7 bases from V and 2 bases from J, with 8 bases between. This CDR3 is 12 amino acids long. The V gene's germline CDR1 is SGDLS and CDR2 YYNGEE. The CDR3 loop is CASSRDTDTQYF. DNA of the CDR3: TGTGCCAGCTCCCGGGACACAGATACGCAGTATTTT.

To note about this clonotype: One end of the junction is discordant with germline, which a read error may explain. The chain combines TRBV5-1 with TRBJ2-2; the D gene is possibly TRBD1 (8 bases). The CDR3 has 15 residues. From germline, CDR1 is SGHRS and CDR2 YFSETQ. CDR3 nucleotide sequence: TGTGCCAGCAGCCCCGACAGGGGAGGGACCGGGGAGCTGTTTTTT. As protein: CASSPDRGGTGELFF.

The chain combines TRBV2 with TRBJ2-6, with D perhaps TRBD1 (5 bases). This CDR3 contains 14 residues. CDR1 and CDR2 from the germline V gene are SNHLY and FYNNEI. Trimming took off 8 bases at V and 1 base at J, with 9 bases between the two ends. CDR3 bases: TGTGCCAGCCGACAGTTTTCTGGGGCCAACGTCCTGACTTTC. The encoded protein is CASRQFSGANVLTF.

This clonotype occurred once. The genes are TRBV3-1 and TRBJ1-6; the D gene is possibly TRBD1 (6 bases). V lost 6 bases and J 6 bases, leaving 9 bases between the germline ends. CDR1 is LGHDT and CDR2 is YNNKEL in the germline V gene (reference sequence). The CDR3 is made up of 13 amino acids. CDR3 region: CASRQGPNSPLHF. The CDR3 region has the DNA TGTGCCAGCAGACAGGGACCTAATTCACCCCTCCACTTT.

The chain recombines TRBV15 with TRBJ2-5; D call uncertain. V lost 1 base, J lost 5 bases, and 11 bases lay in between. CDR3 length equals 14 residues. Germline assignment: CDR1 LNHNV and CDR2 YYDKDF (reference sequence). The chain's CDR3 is CATSRGTVGETQYF. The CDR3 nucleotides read TGTGCCACCAGCAGAGGGACGGTCGGGGAGACCCAGTACTTC.

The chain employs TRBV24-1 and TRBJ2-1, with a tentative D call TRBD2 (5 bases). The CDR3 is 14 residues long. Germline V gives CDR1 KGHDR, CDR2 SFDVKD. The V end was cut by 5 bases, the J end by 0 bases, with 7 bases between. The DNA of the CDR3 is TGTGCCACCAGTGTAGGGAGCTCCTACAATGAGCAGTTCTTC. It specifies CATSVGSSYNEQFF.

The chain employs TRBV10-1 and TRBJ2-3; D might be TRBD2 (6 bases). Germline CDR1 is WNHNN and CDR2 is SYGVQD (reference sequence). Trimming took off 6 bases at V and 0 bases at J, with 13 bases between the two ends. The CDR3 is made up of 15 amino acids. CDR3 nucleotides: TGCGCCAGCAGACTAGCCCACGCTAGCACAGATACGCAGTATTTT. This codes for CASRLAHASTDTQYF.

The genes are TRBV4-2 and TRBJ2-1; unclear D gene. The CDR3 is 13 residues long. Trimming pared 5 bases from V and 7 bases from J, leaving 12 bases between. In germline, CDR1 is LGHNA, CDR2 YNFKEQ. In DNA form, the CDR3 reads TGTGCCAGCAGCACGCGCTTAGCAAATGAGCAGTTCTTC. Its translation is CASSTRLANEQFF.

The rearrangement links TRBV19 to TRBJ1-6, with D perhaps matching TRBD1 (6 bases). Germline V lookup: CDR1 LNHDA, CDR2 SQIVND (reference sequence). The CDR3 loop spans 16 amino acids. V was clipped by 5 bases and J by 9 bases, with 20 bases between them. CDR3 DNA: TGTGCCAGTAGTCCGGACAGTTTAACATTAGGTTCACCCCTCCACTTT. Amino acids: CASSPDSLTLGSPLHF.

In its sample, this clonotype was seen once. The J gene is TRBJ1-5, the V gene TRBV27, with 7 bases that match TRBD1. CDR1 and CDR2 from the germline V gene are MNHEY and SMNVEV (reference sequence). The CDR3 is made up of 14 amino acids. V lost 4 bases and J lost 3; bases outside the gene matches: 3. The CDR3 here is CASSYQGVNQPQHF. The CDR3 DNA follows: TGTGCCAGCAGTTACCAGGGGGTCAATCAGCCCCAGCATTTT.

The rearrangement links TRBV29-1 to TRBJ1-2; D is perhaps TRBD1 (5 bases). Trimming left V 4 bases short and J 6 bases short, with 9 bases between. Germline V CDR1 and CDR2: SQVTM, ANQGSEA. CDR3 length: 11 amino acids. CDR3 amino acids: CSVGQKNGYTF. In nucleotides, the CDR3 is TGCAGCGTTGGACAGAAGAATGGCTACACCTTC.

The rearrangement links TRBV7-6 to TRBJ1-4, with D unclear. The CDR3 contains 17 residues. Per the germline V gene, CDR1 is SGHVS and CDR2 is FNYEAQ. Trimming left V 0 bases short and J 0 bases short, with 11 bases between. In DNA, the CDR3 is TGTGCCAGCAGCTTAGCGCCCCCAGTCGCAACTAATGAAAAACTGTTTTTT. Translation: CASSLAPPVATNEKLFF. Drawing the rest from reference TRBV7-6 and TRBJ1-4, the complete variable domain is GAGVSQSPRYKVTKRGQDVALRCDPISGHVSLYWYRQALGQGPEFLTYFNYEAQQDKSGLPNDRFSAERPEGSISTLTIQRTEQRDSAMYRCASSLAPPVATNEKLFFGSGTQLSVL.

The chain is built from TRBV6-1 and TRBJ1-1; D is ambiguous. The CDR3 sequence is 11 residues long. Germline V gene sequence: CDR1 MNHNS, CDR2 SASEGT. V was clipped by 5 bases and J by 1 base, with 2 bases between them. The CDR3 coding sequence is TGTGCCAGCAGTAAGAACACTGAAGCTTTCTTT. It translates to CASSKNTEAFF.

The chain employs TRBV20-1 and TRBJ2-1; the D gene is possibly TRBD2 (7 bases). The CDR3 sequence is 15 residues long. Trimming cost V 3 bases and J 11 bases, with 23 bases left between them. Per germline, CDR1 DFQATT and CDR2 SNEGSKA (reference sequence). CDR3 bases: TGCAGTGCTAGTCGGGGGGTAGACGGGGGGCGTCAGCAGTTCTTC. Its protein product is CSASRGVDGGRQQFF.

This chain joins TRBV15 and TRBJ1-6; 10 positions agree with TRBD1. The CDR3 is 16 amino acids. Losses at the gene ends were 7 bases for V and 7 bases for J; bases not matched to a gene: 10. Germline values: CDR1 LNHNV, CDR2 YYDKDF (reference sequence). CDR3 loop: CATTQRQGAQNSPLHF. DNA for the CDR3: TGTGCCACCACCCAGAGACAGGGGGCGCAGAATTCACCCCTCCACTTT.

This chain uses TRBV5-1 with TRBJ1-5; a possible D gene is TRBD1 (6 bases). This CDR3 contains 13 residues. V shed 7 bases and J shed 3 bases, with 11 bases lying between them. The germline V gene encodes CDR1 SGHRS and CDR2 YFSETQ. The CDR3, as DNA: TGCGCCAGCGCGGACAGCCCCAATCAGCCCCAGCATTTT. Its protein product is CASADSPNQPQHF.

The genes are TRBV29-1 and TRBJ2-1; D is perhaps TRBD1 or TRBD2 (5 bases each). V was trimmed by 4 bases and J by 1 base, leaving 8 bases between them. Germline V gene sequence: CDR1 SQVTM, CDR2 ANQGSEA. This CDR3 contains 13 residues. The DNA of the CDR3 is TGCAGCGTTGTGGGGGAATCCTACAATGAGCAGTTCTTC. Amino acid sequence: CSVVGESYNEQFF.

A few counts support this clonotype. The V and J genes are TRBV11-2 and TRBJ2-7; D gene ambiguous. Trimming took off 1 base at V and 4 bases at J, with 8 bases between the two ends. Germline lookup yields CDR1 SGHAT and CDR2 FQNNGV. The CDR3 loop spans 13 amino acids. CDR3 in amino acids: CASSLAGTYEQYF. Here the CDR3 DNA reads TGTGCCAGCAGCTTAGCCGGTACGTACGAGCAGTACTTC.

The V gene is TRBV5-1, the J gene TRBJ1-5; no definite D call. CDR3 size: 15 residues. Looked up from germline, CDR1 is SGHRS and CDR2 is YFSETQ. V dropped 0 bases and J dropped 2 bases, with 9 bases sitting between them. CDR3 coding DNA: TGCGCCAGCAGCTTGGATAACGTAGGCAATCAGCCCCAGCATTTT. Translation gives CASSLDNVGNQPQHF.

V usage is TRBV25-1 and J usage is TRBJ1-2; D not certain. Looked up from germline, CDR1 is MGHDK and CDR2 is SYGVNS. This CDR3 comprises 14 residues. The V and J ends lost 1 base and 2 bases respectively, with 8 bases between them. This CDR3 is CASSESGRNYGYTF. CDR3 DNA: TGTGCCAGCAGTGAATCGGGCAGAAACTATGGCTACACCTTC.

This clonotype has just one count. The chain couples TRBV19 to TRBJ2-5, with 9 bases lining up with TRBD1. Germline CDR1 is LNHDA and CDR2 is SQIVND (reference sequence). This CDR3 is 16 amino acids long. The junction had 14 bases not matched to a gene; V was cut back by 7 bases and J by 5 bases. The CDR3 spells CASTLGQGSGAETQYF. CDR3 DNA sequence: TGTGCCAGTACCCTGGGACAGGGCAGCGGTGCGGAGACCCAGTACTTC.

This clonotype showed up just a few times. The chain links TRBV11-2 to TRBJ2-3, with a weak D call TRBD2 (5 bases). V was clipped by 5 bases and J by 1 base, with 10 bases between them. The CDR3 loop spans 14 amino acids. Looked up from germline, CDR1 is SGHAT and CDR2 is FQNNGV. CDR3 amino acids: CASSPGLRTDTQYF. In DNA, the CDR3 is TGTGCCAGCAGCCCCGGACTTCGCACAGATACGCAGTATTTT. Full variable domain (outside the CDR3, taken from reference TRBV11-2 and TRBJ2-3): EAGVAQSPRYKIIEKRQSVAFWCNPISGHATLYWYQQILGQGPKLLIQFQNNGVVDDSQLPKDRFSAERLKGVDSTLKIQPAKLEDSAVYLCASSPGLRTDTQYFGPGTRLTVL.

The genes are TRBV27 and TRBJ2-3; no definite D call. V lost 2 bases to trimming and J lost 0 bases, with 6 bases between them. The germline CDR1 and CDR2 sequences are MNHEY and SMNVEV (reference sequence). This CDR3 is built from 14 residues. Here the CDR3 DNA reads TGTGCCAGCAGTTTAGGGTGGAGCACAGATACGCAGTATTTT. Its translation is CASSLGWSTDTQYF.

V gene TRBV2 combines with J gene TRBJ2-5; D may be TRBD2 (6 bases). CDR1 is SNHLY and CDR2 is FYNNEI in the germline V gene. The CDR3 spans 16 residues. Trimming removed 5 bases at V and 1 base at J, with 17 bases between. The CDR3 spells CASSPLSTRVQETQYF. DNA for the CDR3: TGTGCCAGCAGTCCTCTGTCGACTAGGGTCCAAGAGACCCAGTACTTC.

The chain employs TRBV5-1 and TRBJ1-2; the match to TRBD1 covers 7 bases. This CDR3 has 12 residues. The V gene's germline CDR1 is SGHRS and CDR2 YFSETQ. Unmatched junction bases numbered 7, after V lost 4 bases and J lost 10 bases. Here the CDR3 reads CASSPGQPSYTF. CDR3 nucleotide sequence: TGCGCCAGCAGCCCGGGACAGCCATCCTACACCTTC. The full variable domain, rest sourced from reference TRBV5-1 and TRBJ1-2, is KAGVTQTPRYLIKTRGQQVTLSCSPISGHRSVSWYQQTPGQGLQFLFEYFSETQRNKGNFPGRFSGRQFSNSRSEMNVSTLELGDSALYLCASSPGQPSYTFGSGTRLTVV.

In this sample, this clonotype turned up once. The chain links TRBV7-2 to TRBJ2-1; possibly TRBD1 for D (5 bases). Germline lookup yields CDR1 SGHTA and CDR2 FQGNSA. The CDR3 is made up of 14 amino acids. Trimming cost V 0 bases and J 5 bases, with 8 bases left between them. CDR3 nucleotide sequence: TGTGCCAGCAGCTTAGCTCCAGGGAACAATGAGCAGTTCTTC. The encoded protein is CASSLAPGNNEQFF.

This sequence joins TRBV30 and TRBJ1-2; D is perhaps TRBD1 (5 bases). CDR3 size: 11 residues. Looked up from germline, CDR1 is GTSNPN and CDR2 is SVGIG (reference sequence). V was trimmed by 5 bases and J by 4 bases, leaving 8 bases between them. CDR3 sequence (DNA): TGTGCCTGGGTAGGGGTCTATGGCTACACCTTC. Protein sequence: CAWVGVYGYTF. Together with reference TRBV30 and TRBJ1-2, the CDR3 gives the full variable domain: SQTIHQWPATLVQPVGSPLSLECTVEGTSNPNLYWYRQAAGRGLQLLFYSVGIGQISSEVPQNLSASRPQDRQFILSSKKLLLSDSGFYLCAWVGVYGYTFGSGTRLTVV.